This T cell receptor beta chain was recorded in a study of T cells in Graves' hyperthyroidism and ophthalmopathy. Study details: Sampling of peripheral blood happened at initial diagnosis, prior to any treatment. Study conclusions and caveats: A model of 13 V-J pairs discriminated ophthalmopathy from stable hyperthyroidism.

Template material for amplifying TCR beta CDR3 regions consisted of RNA transcripts. The HTBI primer set was used in a first-round RT-PCR of the TCR CDR3. Using its own MiXCR run on the multiplex PCR reads, TCRdb lists one record per CDR3 protein. This table holds more than 500,000 distinct CDR3 sequences, more than 15% found once. This clonotype was recorded many times. Antigen: not known. Inclusion characteristics of ophthalmopathy patients comprised a Clinical Activity Score of at least 3, a NOSPECS grade of at least 4, and duration under 3 months. CDR3 length: 16 residues. The V end lost 5 bases, the J end lost 2 bases, and 16 bases lay between the germline ends.

This receptor was obtained from a woman aged 25-40 years with Graves' ophthalmopathy. The V gene is TRBV12-3 or TRBV12-4, the J gene TRBJ1-5; D is perhaps TRBD1 (5 bases). The sequencing sample was made of blood. The CDR3 DNA reads TGTGCCAGCAGTGTCGCGGGACGGCATCGCAATCAGCCCCAGCATTTT. As protein: CASSVAGRHRNQPQHF.